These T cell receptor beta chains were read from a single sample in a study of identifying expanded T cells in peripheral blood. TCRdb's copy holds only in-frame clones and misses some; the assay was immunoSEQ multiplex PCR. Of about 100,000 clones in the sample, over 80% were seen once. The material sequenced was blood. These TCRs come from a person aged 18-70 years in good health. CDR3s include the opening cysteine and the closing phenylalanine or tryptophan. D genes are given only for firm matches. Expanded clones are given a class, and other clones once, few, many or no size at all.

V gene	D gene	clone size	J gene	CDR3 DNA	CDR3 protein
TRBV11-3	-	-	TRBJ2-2	TGTGCCAGCAGCTTGGAGTCGACCGGGGAGCTGTTTTTT	CASSLESTGELFF
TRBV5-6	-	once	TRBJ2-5	TGTGCCAGCAGCTCGAACTGGGAAGTAGAGACCCAGTACTTC	CASSSNWEVETQYF
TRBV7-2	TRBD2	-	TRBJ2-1	TGTGCCAGCAGGCTAGCGGCTTACAATGAGCAGTTCTTC	CASRLAAYNEQFF
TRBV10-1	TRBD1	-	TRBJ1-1	TGCGCCAGCAGTGAGACCCAGACAGGGGGTCGGAACACTGAAGCTTTCTTT	CASSETQTGGRNTEAFF
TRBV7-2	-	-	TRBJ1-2	TGTGCCAGCAGCCTCACAGGGATTAACTATGGCTACACCTTC	CASSLTGINYGYTF
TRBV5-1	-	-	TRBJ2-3	TGCGCCAGCAGCTTGGCTCTGGATAGCACAGATACGCAGTATTTT	CASSLALDSTDTQYF
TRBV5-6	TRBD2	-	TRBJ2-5	TGTGCCAGCAGCTTAAGGGAGGGGATTAAACAAGAGACCCAGTACTTC	CASSLREGIKQETQYF
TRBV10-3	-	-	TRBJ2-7	TGTGCCATCAGACCGATAGCTAGCTCCTACGAGCAGTACTTC	CAIRPIASSYEQYF
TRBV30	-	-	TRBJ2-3	TGTGCCTGGAGTGAGGGGCCTTTCACAGATACGCAGTATTTT	CAWSEGPFTDTQYF
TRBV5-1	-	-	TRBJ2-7	TGCGCCAGCAGCTTACACACCTCCTACGAGCAGTACTTC	CASSLHTSYEQYF
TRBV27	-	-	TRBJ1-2	TGTGCCAGCAGTTTCCGAGGGTTCGATGGCTACACCTTC	CASSFRGFDGYTF
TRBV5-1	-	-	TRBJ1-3	TGCGCCAGCAGACCCGGGGGACGGTACTCTGGAAACACCATATATTTT	CASRPGGRYSGNTIYF
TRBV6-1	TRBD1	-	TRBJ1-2	TGTGCCAGCAGTAGGACAGGACATGGCTACACCTTC	CASSRTGHGYTF
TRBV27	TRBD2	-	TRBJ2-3	TGTGCCAGCAGTTTAAGGAGCAGGGCGGGAGCAGGCACAGATACGCAGTATTTT	CASSLRSRAGAGTDTQYF
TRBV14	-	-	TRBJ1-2	TGTGCCAGCAGCCTCCAAGGCGGGGGGCATGGCTACACCTTC	CASSLQGGGHGYTF
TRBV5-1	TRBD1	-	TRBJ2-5	TGCGCCAGCAGGGGGACAGTGGAGATGTCGGAGACCCAGTACTTC	CASRGTVEMSETQYF
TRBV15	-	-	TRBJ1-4	TGTGCCACCAGCGGGAGACCGACTCAAAATGAAAAACTGTTTTTT	CATSGRPTQNEKLFF
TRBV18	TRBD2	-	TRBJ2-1	TGTGCCAGCTCACCACTAGCGGGAGTCGTCGATGAGCAGTTCTTC	CASSPLAGVVDEQFF